What follows is one TCR beta chain and its context. Its antigen remains undetermined. No base quality information exists; no much larger clone differs at one position. The CDR3 holds 16 amino acids from the cysteine to the phenylalanine. Kept here is only the CDR3 DNA, which spans 48 bases and is read in frame from base 1. CDR1 SGHVS and CDR2 FQNEAQ were looked up in the germline V gene. Germline trimming: 5 bases from V, 5 bases from J; junction bases outside gene matches: 12. These data are taken from a study of control samples from healthy donors and cancer patients (dated by TCRdb to about 2020). Library generation was performed with the immunoSEQ multiplex PCR assay. This is the immuneACCESS table as TCRdb keeps it, with only in-frame sequences that have V and J called. A part of the clones is gone; compared with another copy, unresolved V genes explain less than half, and the rest is unexplained. Counted in this sample were tens of thousands of clones; over 85% of them appeared once. In total, the top ten clones hold under 2.5% of the sample.

Rearrangement joined TRBV7-8 to TRBJ1-5, with 7 central nucleotides matching TRBD1. Sequenced: PBMCs. The sequence was obtained from a woman in her sixties or seventies with head and neck cancer. The DNA sequence follows: TGTGCCAGCAGCCCTGACGCCGCACAGGGGCATCAGCCCCAGCATTTT. The encoded protein is CASSPDAAQGHQPQHF.